What follows are 22 T cell receptor beta chains derived from one specimen sequenced in a study of blood T cell repertoires in COVID-19. Repertoires were generated with immunoSEQ multiplex PCR, while TCRdb's copy carries only in-frame clones and drops some. In the table there are about 120,000 clones, around 81% of which are singletons. The sequenced material came from peripheral blood. The receptors were sampled from a woman aged 45-65 years with acute or convalescent COVID-19.

V gene TRBV7-3 combines with J gene TRBJ2-1, with TRBD2 identical over 14 bases. This CDR3 is built from 18 residues. Germline CDR1 reads SGHTA; CDR2 reads FQGTGA. Trimming at V came to 4 bases and at J to 3 bases, leaving 8 bases not matched to a gene. CDR3 nucleotides: TGTGCCAGCAGCTCAGTAGGGACTAGCGGGAGCAACTACAATGAGCAGTTCTTC. Translation: CASSSVGTSGSNYNEQFF.

This chain links TRBV5-1 with TRBJ1-6; D remains ambiguous. Germline V gene lookup returns CDR1 SGHRS and CDR2 YFSETQ. CDR3 length: 13 amino acids. V shed 0 bases and J shed 7 bases, with 5 bases lying between them. CDR3 in amino acids: CASSLEANSPLHF. DNA for the CDR3: TGCGCCAGCAGCTTGGAAGCCAATTCACCCCTCCACTTT. Full variable domain (rest looked up from reference TRBV5-1 and TRBJ1-6): KAGVTQTPRYLIKTRGQQVTLSCSPISGHRSVSWYQQTPGQGLQFLFEYFSETQRNKGNFPGRFSGRQFSNSRSEMNVSTLELGDSALYLCASSLEANSPLHFGNGTRLTVT.

The chain employs TRBV4-1 and TRBJ1-4, with D uncertain. Germline assignment: CDR1 MGHRA and CDR2 YSYEKL. CDR3 length: 15 residues. Trimming pared 0 bases from V and 12 bases from J, leaving 17 bases between. The CDR3 loop reads CASSQDLISFEQLFF. CDR3 DNA: TGCGCCAGCAGCCAAGATCTGATTAGTTTCGAACAACTGTTTTTT.

The chain recombines TRBV6-1 with TRBJ1-2, with D tentatively TRBD1 (5 bases). V dropped 2 bases and J dropped 1 base, with 11 bases sitting between them. The CDR3 has 15 amino acids. Germline V gene sequence: CDR1 MNHNS, CDR2 SASEGT. This chain's CDR3 is CASSERGGDNYGYTF. DNA of the CDR3: TGTGCCAGCAGTGAACGGGGGGGGGATAACTATGGCTACACCTTC.

The CDR3 protein is CASSLVTGGPGGTQYF. The CDR3 DNA is TGTGCCAGCAGCTTAGTAACGGGGGGCCCTGGGGGTACGCAGTATTTT. The rearrangement uses TRBV13 and TRBJ2-3, with D tentatively TRBD2 (7 bases). Per the germline V gene, CDR1 is PRHDT and CDR2 is FYEKMQ (reference sequence). CDR3 length: 16 amino acids. Trimming removed 1 base at V and 8 bases at J, with 19 bases between.

This sequence joins TRBV9 and TRBJ1-4; no clear D. The CDR3 spans 13 residues. Trimming pared 4 bases from V and 8 bases from J, leaving 12 bases between. Per germline, CDR1 SGDLS and CDR2 YYNGEE. CDR3 coding DNA: TGTGCCAGCAGCCGCCGACTTGGGGAAAAACTGTTTTTT. Its protein product is CASSRRLGEKLFF.

The chain links TRBV9 to TRBJ2-2, with a tentative D call TRBD1 (5 bases). V lost 4 bases and J 3 bases, leaving 16 bases between the germline ends. This CDR3 has 16 residues. Germline V gene sequence: CDR1 SGDLS, CDR2 YYNGEE. The DNA for the CDR3 is TGTGCCAGCAGCCCGACTCCGGACACCTACACCGGGGAGCTGTTTTTT. This gives the protein CASSPTPDTYTGELFF.

The chain links TRBV15 to TRBJ1-1; D not certain. Germline V lookup: CDR1 LNHNV, CDR2 YYDKDF (reference sequence). V was pared by 2 bases and J by 7 bases, with 11 bases between. The CDR3 has 13 amino acids. CDR3 region: CATSRFRGYEAFF. CDR3 DNA: TGTGCCACCAGCAGATTTCGAGGGTATGAAGCTTTCTTT.

The gene calls are TRBV30 and TRBJ1-2; 8 bases agree with TRBD1. Unmatched junction bases numbered 10, after V lost 2 bases and J lost 2 bases. The germline V gene has CDR1 GTSNPN and CDR2 SVGIG (reference sequence). This CDR3 has 16 residues. This chain's CDR3 is CAWSRAGGAPNYGYTF. For the CDR3, the DNA is TGTGCCTGGAGTAGGGCAGGGGGCGCCCCCAACTATGGCTACACCTTC.

The genes are TRBV7-6 and TRBJ1-3; tentatively, D is TRBD1 (5 bases). Deletions cut 3 bases from V and 2 bases from J, with 14 bases between. The germline gives CDR1 SGHVS, CDR2 FNYEAQ. The CDR3 extends over 16 amino acids. CDR3 nucleotides: TGTGCCAGCAGCTTGAACAGGCTGGGAACTGGAAACACCATATATTTT. It translates to CASSLNRLGTGNTIYF.

J is TRBJ2-5 and V is TRBV2; 9 positions agree with TRBD1. The CDR3 extends over 12 amino acids. Trimming cost V 9 bases and J 5 bases; bases outside gene matches: 4. The germline V gene encodes CDR1 SNHLY and CDR2 FYNNEI. The CDR3 reads CARGTGSETQYF. For the CDR3, the DNA is TGTGCCAGGGGGACAGGGAGTGAGACCCAGTACTTC.

The rearrangement links TRBV28 to TRBJ1-1; D perhaps matches TRBD1 (5 bases). The CDR3 is 13 amino acids. Germline CDR1 MDHEN, CDR2 SYDVKM. Trimming shortened V by 2 bases and J by 4 bases, and 8 bases separated the two germline ends. CDR3 nucleotides: TGTGCCAGCAGTTTAACAGGACCCACTGAAGCTTTCTTT. It codes for CASSLTGPTEAFF.

The rearrangement joins TRBV10-2 to TRBJ1-2; possible D gene TRBD1, 5 bases. The germline V gene encodes CDR1 WSHSY and CDR2 SAAADI. The germline V and J ends were trimmed by 3 bases and 6 bases, with 11 bases remaining between them. The CDR3 loop spans 13 amino acids. The CDR3 nucleotides are TGCGCCAGCAGTGAAAGAAGGGGTAATGGCTACACCTTC. It yields the protein CASSERRGNGYTF.

This clone showed up just once. The V gene is TRBV11-2, the J gene TRBJ1-2; D unclear. Germline CDR1 is SGHAT and CDR2 is FQNNGV. The ends were cut back, 5 bases at V and 8 bases at J, with 15 bases in the middle. The CDR3 is made up of 13 amino acids. This chain's CDR3 is CASSLSVGQGYTF. In DNA, the CDR3 is TGTGCCAGCAGCCTAAGCGTGGGTCAGGGCTACACCTTC.

The V and J genes are TRBV6-5 and TRBJ2-1; 9 bases map to TRBD2. CDR3 length: 15 amino acids. The germline V gene has CDR1 MNHEY and CDR2 SVGAGI. With V trimmed by 7 bases and J by 0 bases, 4 bases remained unmatched. The CDR3 sequence is CASKRGDSSYNEQFF. The CDR3, as DNA: TGTGCCAGCAAGCGGGGGGACAGCTCCTACAATGAGCAGTTCTTC.

The table lists this clone with a few counts. This chain joins TRBV15 and TRBJ2-2; D possibly corresponds to TRBD1 (5 bases). This CDR3 region has 15 residues. V lost 0 bases and J 1 base, leaving 6 bases between the germline ends. Germline-derived CDR1 and CDR2 are LNHNV and YYDKDF (reference sequence). DNA of the CDR3: TGTGCCACCAGCAGAGATAGGGGGAACACCGGGGAGCTGTTTTTT. Amino acids: CATSRDRGNTGELFF.

The chain is built from TRBV5-4 and TRBJ1-6; 9 bases line up with TRBD1. This CDR3 contains 15 residues. CDR1 SGHNT and CDR2 YYREEE come from the germline V gene (reference sequence). With 4 bases clipped from V and 4 bases from J, the junction kept 3 bases outside the gene matches. For the CDR3, the DNA is TGTGCCAGCAGCAACGGACAGGGGTATAATTCACCCCTCCACTTT. It specifies CASSNGQGYNSPLHF.

The CDR3 nucleotides are TGTGCCAGCAGTACGCCGGCAGGGGGAATCGAGTACGAGCAGTACTTC. Translated, it gives CASSTPAGGIEYEQYF. V usage is TRBV28 and J usage is TRBJ2-7; the match to TRBD1 covers 7 bases. Germline CDR1 is MDHEN and CDR2 is SYDVKM. V dropped 5 bases and J dropped 4; count of bases not matched to a gene: 14. This CDR3 contains 16 residues.

The chain has TRBV4-1 and TRBJ2-7; tentative D call: TRBD1 (6 bases). The V end was cut by 0 bases, the J end by 2 bases, with 14 bases between. CDR1 MGHRA and CDR2 YSYEKL come from the germline V gene. This CDR3 is built from 16 residues. CDR3 bases: TGCGCCAGCAGCCAAGATTTCACAGGGTACCCCTACGAGCAGTACTTC. It codes for CASSQDFTGYPYEQYF.

The J gene is TRBJ2-1, the V gene TRBV6-2 or TRBV6-3, with 12 bases matching TRBD2. J gave up 7 bases and V 6 bases, and 7 bases lay outside the gene matches. This CDR3 comprises 15 residues. Germline CDR1 and CDR2: MNHEY and SVGEGT. CDR3 DNA: TGTGCCAGCAGATACCGACTAGCGGGAGAGAATGAGCAGTTCTTC. Its protein product is CASRYRLAGENEQFF.

The chain uses TRBV5-8 and TRBJ1-5; the match to TRBD1 covers 7 bases. After removal of 9 bases from V and 3 bases from J, the junction contained 9 bases not matched to a gene. This CDR3 spans 14 amino acids. Germline V CDR1 and CDR2: SGHTS, YDEGEE. The CDR3 reads CATETGVNNQPQHF. The DNA of the CDR3 is TGTGCCACAGAAACAGGGGTGAACAATCAGCCCCAGCATTTT. Looking up the rest from reference TRBV5-8 and TRBJ1-5 gives the full variable domain: EAGVTQSPTHLIKTRGQQATLRCSPISGHTSVYWYQQALGLGLQFLLWYDEGEERNRGNFPPRFSGRQFPNYSSELNVNALELEDSALYLCATETGVNNQPQHFGDGTRLSIL.

The DNA for the CDR3 is TGTGCCAGTAGTATGACTAGCGGGAGAGGGAAGCCCTACAATGAGCAGTTCTTC. Amino acid sequence: CASSMTSGRGKPYNEQFF. The chain has TRBV19 and TRBJ2-1; the match to TRBD2 covers 12 bases. Germline lookup yields CDR1 LNHDA and CDR2 SQIVND (reference sequence). There are 18 residues in the CDR3. V shed 3 bases, J shed 2 bases, and the junction held 8 bases outside the gene matches. The variable domain in full, completed from reference TRBV19 and TRBJ2-1, reads DGGITQSPKYLFRKEGQNVTLSCEQNLNHDAMYWYRQDPGQGLRLIYYSQIVNDFQKGDIAEGYSVSREKKESFPLTVTSAQKNPTAFYLCASSMTSGRGKPYNEQFFGPGTRLTVL.